These 16 T cell receptor beta chains were all obtained from the same sample, sequenced in a study of cytomegalovirus exposure and HLA in healthy donors. Clones were read by immunoSEQ multiplex PCR, and TCRdb kept only the in-frame ones, dropping some. The table has 90,000 to 150,000 clones, approximately 81% seen once. The material sequenced was PBMCs. Receptors were obtained from a woman aged 30 to 39 in good health and CMV-seronegative.

This clone came up a few times. The chain couples TRBV10-1 to TRBJ2-1; D is undetermined. V lost 2 bases to trimming and J lost 8 bases, with 16 bases between them. The CDR3 extends over 15 amino acids. CDR1 WNHNN and CDR2 SYGVQD come from the germline V gene (reference sequence). CDR3 sequence (DNA): TGCGCCAGCAGTGAGGGCGGTCGTATGGTCGATGAGCAGTTCTTC. This translates into CASSEGGRMVDEQFF.

V gene TRBV7-3 combines with J gene TRBJ2-2; a weak D match, TRBD1 (5 bases). The CDR3 runs 14 residues. Germline V gives CDR1 SGHTA, CDR2 FQGTGA. The ends were cut back, 5 bases at V and 4 bases at J, with 11 bases in the middle. The CDR3, as DNA: TGTGCCAGCAGCCTCAGGGCGGCCACCGGGGAGCTGTTTTTT. Translating gives CASSLRAATGELFF.

The V and J genes are TRBV6-6 and TRBJ2-7; maybe TRBD2 (6 bases). Germline V gene sequence: CDR1 MNHNY, CDR2 SVGAGI (reference sequence). This CDR3 has 14 amino acids. V dropped 3 bases and J dropped 3 bases, with 12 bases sitting between them. CDR3 sequence: CASSYLTGLYEQYF. The CDR3 nucleotides read TGTGCCAGCAGTTATTTAACGGGACTCTACGAGCAGTACTTC.

This chain joins TRBV25-1 and TRBJ2-5; 7 nucleotides line up with TRBD2. The CDR3 covers 15 residues. CDR1 and CDR2 (germline): MGHDK, SYGVNS. V trimming: 6 bases; J trimming: 5 bases; junction bases outside the gene matches: 12. CDR3 amino acids: CASSSTSEPPETQYF. CDR3 sequence (DNA): TGTGCCAGCAGCTCAACTAGCGAACCTCCGGAGACCCAGTACTTC.

This rearrangement joins TRBV2 to TRBJ1-4, with 8 positions matching TRBD1. V dropped 1 base and J dropped 8; count of bases not matched to a gene: 6. Germline V gives CDR1 SNHLY, CDR2 FYNNEI. The CDR3 consists of 15 residues. The CDR3 loop reads CASSEDRGAGEKLFF. Written as DNA, the CDR3 is TGTGCCAGCAGTGAAGACAGGGGGGCGGGGGAAAAACTGTTTTTT.

The genes are TRBV19 and TRBJ1-1, with D possibly being TRBD1 (6 bases). CDR3 length: 15 amino acids. Germline lookup yields CDR1 LNHDA and CDR2 SQIVND (reference sequence). Trimming shortened V by 7 bases and J by 3 bases, and 18 bases separated the two germline ends. The CDR3 sequence is CASINGGAGYTEAFF. The CDR3 bases are TGTGCCAGTATCAACGGGGGGGCCGGGTACACTGAAGCTTTCTTT.

The chain recombines TRBV29-1 with TRBJ1-1, with 7 bases lining up with TRBD1. J gave up 1 base and V 4 bases, and 9 bases lay outside the gene matches. The CDR3 sequence is 15 residues long. Germline-derived CDR1 and CDR2 are SQVTM and ANQGSEA. The CDR3 coding sequence is TGCAGCGTTGTTCGTCTACAGGGGAAGAACACTGAAGCTTTCTTT. This translates into CSVVRLQGKNTEAFF.

Only one count was recorded for this clone. The chain recombines TRBV6-8 with TRBJ1-5; D may be TRBD1 (6 bases). CDR1 and CDR2 from the germline V gene are MNHGY and SAAAGT. V was shortened by 8 bases and J by 7 bases, with 21 bases between the two germline ends. The CDR3 spans 15 residues. The CDR3 reads CASPVLLRGHQPQHF. The CDR3 DNA reads as TGTGCCAGCCCCGTTTTACTGCGGGGGCACCAGCCCCAGCATTTT.

The chain links TRBV7-9 to TRBJ1-6; tentative D call: TRBD1 (6 bases). The V end lost 5 bases, the J end lost 2 bases, and 19 bases lay between the germline ends. The CDR3 length is 18 residues. Germline CDR1 and CDR2: SEHNR and FQNEAQ (reference sequence). The chain's CDR3 is CASSPRERGKAYNSPLHF. CDR3 bases: TGTGCCAGCAGCCCCAGAGAAAGGGGGAAGGCCTATAATTCACCCCTCCACTTT.

This sequence joins TRBV7-9 and TRBJ1-3; 9 bases map to TRBD1. This CDR3 comprises 16 residues. Germline lookup yields CDR1 SEHNR and CDR2 FQNEAQ (reference sequence). The V and J ends lost 5 bases and 3 bases, in that order; junction bases with no gene match: 8. CDR3 DNA: TGTGCCAGCAGCCTACAGGGGGCTCATATTGGAAACACCATATATTTT. Translation: CASSLQGAHIGNTIYF. Based on the CDR3 plus reference TRBV7-9 and TRBJ1-3, the full variable domain is DTGVSQNPRHKITKRGQNVTFRCDPISEHNRLYWYRQTLGQGPEFLTYFQNEAQLEKSRLLSDRFSAERPKGSFSTLEIQRTEQGDSAMYLCASSLQGAHIGNTIYFGEGSWLTVV.

V gene TRBV15 combines with J gene TRBJ1-5; 7 bases align to TRBD1. The trim removed 1 base at V and 3 bases at J, leaving 3 bases unmatched. The germline CDR1 and CDR2 sequences are LNHNV and YYDKDF (reference sequence). The CDR3 spans 15 residues. The CDR3 region has the DNA TGTGCCACCAGCAGAGTACAGGGGCTCAATCAGCCCCAGCATTTT. Amino acid sequence: CATSRVQGLNQPQHF.

The rearrangement links TRBV4-2 to TRBJ1-4; 7 nucleotides line up with TRBD1. V was pared by 2 bases and J by 7 bases, with 7 bases of the junction left unmatched. The CDR3 covers 15 residues. The V gene's germline CDR1 is LGHNA and CDR2 YNFKEQ. This CDR3 reads CASSQLDREGEKLFF. As DNA, the CDR3 is TGTGCCAGCAGCCAATTAGACAGGGAAGGTGAAAAACTGTTTTTT.

V and J are TRBV6-1 and TRBJ1-1; unclear D gene. Germline CDR1 and CDR2: MNHNS and SASEGT. The CDR3 runs 12 residues. V was shortened by 1 base and J by 7 bases, with 7 bases between the two germline ends. CDR3 residues: CASSEVELEAFF. The CDR3 DNA sequence: TGTGCCAGCAGTGAAGTGGAGCTTGAAGCTTTCTTT.

This clone was seen a few times. The chain combines TRBV15 with TRBJ2-1; D is perhaps TRBD2 (6 bases). V lost 4 bases to trimming and J lost 10 bases, with 14 bases between them. This CDR3 is built from 13 residues. Germline-derived CDR1 and CDR2 are LNHNV and YYDKDF (reference sequence). For the CDR3, the DNA is TGTGCCACCAGCAAGAGTGGGACTGGAGAGCAGTTCTTC. As protein: CATSKSGTGEQFF.

The chain joins TRBV5-4 to TRBJ2-5, with TRBD2 as a possible D gene (6 bases). Trimming stripped 1 base from V and 6 bases from J, with 13 bases between. The CDR3 has 14 residues. Germline V gene sequence: CDR1 SGHNT, CDR2 YYREEE (reference sequence). The CDR3 reads CASSLTGGAQTQYF. The CDR3 DNA is TGTGCCAGCAGCTTGACCGGGGGAGCACAGACCCAGTACTTC.

This chain joins TRBV30 and TRBJ2-3; D ambiguous. The CDR3 covers 14 residues. Germline loops: CDR1 GTSNPN, CDR2 SVGIG (reference sequence). V gave up 0 bases and J gave up 0 bases, with 7 bases separating them. CDR3 nucleotide sequence: TGTGCCTGGAGTGTCGAGGATAGCACAGATACGCAGTATTTT. Its protein is CAWSVEDSTDTQYF.